This T cell receptor (beta chain) was profiled in a study of blood T cell repertoires in COVID-19 (TCRdb year 2020). General notes on the study: Samples from collaborators originated in the United States, Italy and Spain and spanned both the acute and convalescent phases of COVID-19. The prospective study material was composed of cDNA or gDNA derived from T cells, B-cell-depleted T cells, or PBMCs. Deeply sampled blood TCRbeta repertoires from subjects exposed to, actively infected with, or recovered from COVID-19 were included in the dataset. The repertoires were made available in a free public database intended to serve as a resource for research on the immune response to SARS-CoV-2. Samples came from the ongoing ImmuneRACE study (first 160 participants) plus 1,254 subjects from 6 global collaborators. A de-identified subject ID, COVID-19 status, age in years and sex were almost always included in the sample metadata. Where HLA class I and class II types were available, the types were taken from metadata supplied by the sample provider, not from assay-based typing.

From V the trimming removes 2 bases and from J it removes 5 bases, while the gene matches leave 5 bases of the junction unaccounted for. The CDR3 has 15 amino acids, counting the end cysteine and phenylalanine. Of the read, only the CDR3 DNA is kept; its 45 bases are in frame from base 1. The germline V gene encodes CDR1 SGHNT and CDR2 YENEEA. Overall study outcomes, separate from this receptor: Clinical and demographic metadata were provided uncurated, with the amount varying by source and participant.

TCRbeta CDR3 regions were amplified from genomic DNA using the immunoSEQ Assay, a bias-controlled multiplex PCR. Under the source paper's analysis protocol: The number of nucleated cells in each sample was estimated by amplification of reference gene primers within the assay. To quantify the absolute abundance of each unique TCRbeta CDR3 rearrangement, sequence reads were collapsed and filtered. For each sample, productive Simpson clonality was calculated as the square root of Simpson's diversity index over productive rearrangements. TCRdb stores this immuneACCESS table with in-frame sequences only. Part of the clones is absent; in the studies checked, under half of the shortfall reflects unresolved V genes, and no reason is known for the rest. That table supplies the V and J calls and clone size; D and trimming were determined from the DNA. In this sample the table shows hundreds of thousands of clones, around 90% of which occur a single time. The ten largest make up about 1.9% of the sample.

In regard to this clone: Which antigen it targets is not known. No base quality information exists; no much larger clone differs at one position.

In the prospective study, participants were 18 to 89 years old, resided in 20 to 30 geographic areas of the United States, and were enrolled through a virtual design. To assign participants to cohorts, the prospective study relied on clinical history that participants themselves reported in a screening survey and a study questionnaire. ImmuneRACE Cohort 3 recovered participants were defined by two consecutive negative NP/OP PCR tests, healthcare professional clearance, or symptom resolution. Each participant in the prospective study had whole blood, serum and a nasopharyngeal or oropharyngeal swab collected by mobile phlebotomists. Additional blood draws and questionnaires over an approximately two-month period could optionally be provided by prospective study participants. Before DNA extraction, blood samples from the prospective study were shipped at room temperature or frozen.

The sample consisted of PBMCs or T cells enriched from blood (not recorded which). The chain couples TRBV11-3 to TRBJ1-1, with TRBD1 matching 10 junction bases. The receptor was isolated from a woman between 18 and 30 years old who had recovered from COVID-19. Here the CDR3 is given as CASSLSGTGETEAFF. The nucleotides are TGTGCCAGCAGCTTATCTGGGACAGGGGAGACTGAAGCTTTCTTT.